A selection of T cell receptor beta chains follows, all from one sample in a study of blood T cell repertoires in COVID-19. The assay was immunoSEQ multiplex PCR, and TCRdb's table has in-frame clones only and misses some. This table holds over 45,000 clones, 65% to 85% found once. What was sequenced was peripheral blood. The receptor set was obtained from a woman of 80 years or more with acute or convalescent COVID-19. Each CDR3 is given with its conserved first and last residue. D genes are given only for firm matches. Part of the rows lack a size; the others show once, few, many or a class for expanded clones.

CDR3	DNA	size	D	V	J
CASSEAGGALGGYTF	TGTGCCAGCAGTGAAGCAGGCGGGGCTCTAGGTGGCTACACCTTC	.	.	TRBV6-1	TRBJ1-2
CASSDAAAGGSTGELFF	TGCGCCAGCAGTGATGCGGCGGCGGGGGGGAGCACCGGGGAGCTGTTTTTT	.	TRBD2	TRBV5-1	TRBJ2-2
CASSYSSGGKDYGYTF	TGTGCCAGCAGTTACTCATCAGGGGGCAAGGACTATGGCTACACCTTC	.	TRBD1	TRBV6-6	TRBJ1-2
CASSLSGGPNTDTQYF	TGTGCCAGCAGCCTTAGCGGGGGGCCCAACACAGATACGCAGTATTTT	.	TRBD2	TRBV11-2	TRBJ2-3
CASSFERGNEQFF	TGTGCCAGCAGCTTTGAGCGGGGCAATGAGCAGTTCTTC	.	TRBD2	TRBV5-4	TRBJ2-1
CASSLGPNNEQFF	TGTGCCAGCTCACTGGGGCCGAACAATGAGCAGTTCTTC	.	.	TRBV18	TRBJ2-1
CASIGDRGFGYTF	TGTGCCAGCATAGGGGACAGGGGGTTTGGCTACACCTTC	.	TRBD1	TRBV6-5	TRBJ1-2
CASRRRGGSGYTF	TGTGCCAGCAGGCGGCGGGGAGGAAGTGGCTACACCTTC	few	.	TRBV12-3/TRBV12-4	TRBJ1-2
CSADGLVQFF	TGCAGTGCAGACGGACTAGTACAGTTCTTC	.	TRBD2	TRBV20-1	TRBJ2-1
CASSVQKNTEAFF	TGTGCCAGCAGCGTACAGAAGAACACTGAAGCTTTCTTT	.	.	TRBV9	TRBJ1-1
CASSSAGGLIEKLFF	TGTGCCAGCAGCTCCGCCGGGGGGCTGATTGAAAAACTGTTTTTT	.	.	TRBV7-9	TRBJ1-4
CASSEGRGGGNTIYF	TGTGCCAGCAGTGAAGGCAGAGGAGGTGGAAACACCATATATTTT	.	.	TRBV6-1	TRBJ1-3
CASLLDRGSTDTQYF	TGTGCCAGCCTTCTGGACAGGGGGAGCACAGATACGCAGTATTTT	.	TRBD1	TRBV5-4	TRBJ2-3
CASSLLTGTNTEAFF	TGTGCCAGCAGCTTATTGACAGGGACGAACACTGAAGCTTTCTTT	.	TRBD1	TRBV11-2	TRBJ1-1
CASSDGTGRNSPLHF	TGCGCCAGCAGTGATGGGACAGGGAGAAATTCACCCCTCCACTTT	.	TRBD1	TRBV10-1	TRBJ1-6
CASSLIDRERAFF	TGTGCCAGCAGTTTAATCGACAGGGAGAGGGCTTTCTTT	.	TRBD1	TRBV5-8	TRBJ1-1
CASSLALRELKNTIYF	TGTGCCAGCAGCTTAGCGCTGAGGGAACTAAAAAACACCATATATTTT	.	.	TRBV7-9	TRBJ1-3
CASTLAGALNTGELFF	TGCGCCAGCACACTAGCGGGGGCCTTGAACACCGGGGAGCTGTTTTTT	.	TRBD2	TRBV4-1	TRBJ2-2
CASSPTSGGTDTQYF	TGTGCCAGCTCACCTACTAGCGGGGGCACAGATACGCAGTATTTT	.	TRBD2	TRBV18	TRBJ2-3
CASASQAGGDSYEQYF	TGCGCCAGCGCCTCTCAAGCAGGGGGCGATTCCTACGAGCAGTACTTC	.	TRBD1	TRBV5-1	TRBJ2-7
CASSEESRRSPLHF	TGTGCCAGCAGTGAAGAAAGCCGGAGATCACCCCTCCACTTT	.	.	TRBV2	TRBJ1-6
CASSISGAGSYNEQFF	TGTGCCAGTAGTATATCCGGAGCGGGCTCCTACAATGAGCAGTTCTTC	.	.	TRBV19	TRBJ2-1
CASIPDRGYGYTF	TGTGCCAGCATTCCGGACAGGGGCTATGGCTACACCTTC	.	TRBD1	TRBV12-3/TRBV12-4	TRBJ1-2
CASRGDYRQSEQFF	TGTGCCAGCAGAGGGGACTACCGTCAGAGTGAGCAGTTCTTC	.	TRBD2	TRBV6-5	TRBJ2-1
CASRGGVGNSPLHF	TGTGCCAGCAGGGGAGGGGTCGGGAATTCACCCCTCCACTTT	.	.	TRBV7-2	TRBJ1-6
CASSQDKTRQRTTLNTEAFF	TGTGCCAGCAGCCAAGATAAAACTCGACAGCGCACTACTCTGAACACTGAAGCTTTCTTT	few	.	TRBV4-2	TRBJ1-1
CASSESPELGGQETQYF	TGCGCCAGCAGTGAGTCTCCCGAATTAGGGGGCCAAGAGACCCAGTACTTC	.	.	TRBV10-1	TRBJ2-5